These 25 T cell receptor beta chains were sequenced from one sample in a study of cytomegalovirus exposure and HLA in healthy donors (dated by TCRdb to the late 2010s). Library creation used the immunoSEQ multiplex PCR assay. For the multiplex PCR, a mixture combining 60 forward primers for TCR Vbeta segments and 13 reverse primers for TCR Jbeta segments was used. TCRdb stores this immuneACCESS table with in-frame sequences only. Part of the clones is absent; in the studies checked, under half of the shortfall reflects unresolved V genes, and no reason is known for the rest. This sample gives 90,000 to 110,000 clones in total; over 70% of them show up just once. In total, the top ten clones hold around 1.3% of the sample. The source material was PBMCs. These receptors were taken from a man in his forties or fifties in good health and CMV-seronegative.

The V gene is TRBV21-1, the J gene TRBJ1-1. TRBV21-1 is noted as a pseudogene. The CDR3 consists of 14 residues. Here the CDR3 reads CARIPPVVNTEAFF. DNA for the CDR3: TGTGCCAGAATCCCCCCGGTGGTGAACACTGAAGCTTTCTTT.

This clone appeared once. The CDR3 region is CASSRGQGSEKLFF. CDR3 coding DNA: TGTGCCAGCAGCCGCGGACAGGGATCTGAAAAACTGTTTTTT. The chain employs TRBV7-8 and TRBJ1-4, with 8 bases fitting TRBD1. The germline gives CDR1 SGHVS, CDR2 FQNEAQ. CDR3 length: 14 amino acids. V was clipped by 5 bases and J by 7 bases; unmatched bases: 6.

The chain is built from TRBV7-9 and TRBJ1-1; TRBD1 matches at 10 bases. The CDR3 has 14 residues. After removal of 7 bases from V and 4 bases from J, the junction contained 6 bases not matched to a gene. Germline loops: CDR1 SEHNR, CDR2 FQNEAQ (reference sequence). CDR3 sequence: CASIHRDRGTEAFF. In DNA form, the CDR3 reads TGTGCCAGCATCCACCGGGACAGGGGCACTGAAGCTTTCTTT.

This chain connects TRBV6-1 to TRBJ2-5; 13 bases are shared with TRBD2. V shed 5 bases and J 2 bases; nucleotides not matched to a gene: 2. Germline CDR1 and CDR2: MNHNS and SASEGT. This CDR3 is built from 15 residues. The CDR3 DNA is TGTGCCAGCAGTACACTAGCGGGGGGGCAAGAGACCCAGTACTTC. Translated, it gives CASSTLAGGQETQYF.

The chain recombines TRBV28 with TRBJ2-7; the match to TRBD1 covers 8 bases. This CDR3 is 13 amino acids long. The J segment lost 1 base and the V segment lost 8 bases, leaving 4 bases of the junction unmatched. Germline V gene lookup returns CDR1 MDHEN and CDR2 SYDVKM. CDR3 nucleotide sequence: TGTGCCAGCCTGGACAGGGCTTCCTACGAGCAGTACTTC. It codes for CASLDRASYEQYF.

The V and J genes are TRBV6-1 and TRBJ2-7, with 7 bases identical to TRBD2. After removal of 10 bases from V and 0 bases from J, the junction contained 9 bases not matched to a gene. This CDR3 region has 14 residues. Germline CDR1 reads MNHNS; CDR2 reads SASEGT. In DNA form, the CDR3 reads TGTGCCATCCCACGGCGGGGGAGCTCCTACGAGCAGTACTTC. Protein: CAIPRRGSSYEQYF.

This clone was detected once. The rearrangement joins TRBV6-1 to TRBJ1-5, with D possibly TRBD1 on 5 matching bases. This CDR3 is 15 amino acids long. V lost 2 bases to trimming and J lost 4 bases, with 12 bases between them. Germline-derived CDR1 and CDR2 are MNHNS and SASEGT. The CDR3 sequence: CASSETVDSNQPQHF. DNA for the CDR3: TGTGCCAGCAGTGAAACCGTCGACAGTAATCAGCCCCAGCATTTT.

The CDR3 DNA sequence: TGCGCCAGCAGTACCAATAGCGGGAGATACGAGCAGTACTTC. Its translation: CASSTNSGRYEQYF. This chain links TRBV10-1 with TRBJ2-7, with TRBD2 matching 9 bases. The CDR3 loop spans 14 amino acids. Trimming at V came to 5 bases and at J to 4 bases, leaving 6 bases not matched to a gene. From germline, CDR1 is WNHNN and CDR2 SYGVQD (reference sequence).

The gene calls are TRBV5-6 and TRBJ2-3; TRBD2 might be the D (7 bases). V dropped 1 base and J dropped 4 bases, with 13 bases sitting between them. Germline V gives CDR1 SGHDT, CDR2 YYEEEE. This CDR3 has 15 amino acids. CDR3: CASSLYGGAPDTQYF. DNA for the CDR3: TGTGCCAGCAGCTTGTATGGGGGGGCCCCAGATACGCAGTATTTT.

The chain links TRBV7-2 to TRBJ1-1; 8 nucleotides match TRBD1. Germline lookup yields CDR1 SGHTA and CDR2 FQGNSA. After removal of 2 bases from V and 4 bases from J, the junction contained 3 bases not matched to a gene. The CDR3 totals 14 residues. The CDR3 coding sequence is TGTGCCAGCAGCTTATTACAGGGGGGCACTGAAGCTTTCTTT. Translated: CASSLLQGGTEAFF.

This sequence joins TRBV9 and TRBJ1-5, with D tentatively TRBD1 (5 bases). The CDR3 is made up of 17 amino acids. Between the trimmed V and J ends, which lost 0 bases and 7 bases, there was a span of 20 bases. Germline loops: CDR1 SGDLS, CDR2 YYNGEE. This CDR3 is CASSVGGVEGKGQPQHF. In DNA, the CDR3 is TGTGCCAGCAGCGTAGGCGGGGTCGAGGGGAAAGGACAGCCCCAGCATTTT.

The J gene is TRBJ1-3, the V gene TRBV5-4; 8 positions match TRBD1. Germline V gene lookup returns CDR1 SGHNT and CDR2 YYREEE (reference sequence). CDR3 length: 16 residues. Losses at the gene ends were 5 bases for V and 4 bases for J; bases not matched to a gene: 11. DNA for the CDR3: TGTGCCAGCAGTTACGACGACAGGGGAAAAGGAAACACCATATATTTT. It specifies CASSYDDRGKGNTIYF.

This chain links TRBV6-5 with TRBJ2-7, with 8 bases identical to TRBD2. The CDR3 extends over 15 amino acids. CDR1 MNHEY and CDR2 SVGAGI come from the germline V gene. J gave up 2 bases and V 0 bases, and 3 bases lay outside the gene matches. The DNA of the CDR3 is TGTGCCAGCAGTTACTCGACTAGCGCAGCCTACGAGCAGTACTTC. Translation gives CASSYSTSAAYEQYF.

V usage is TRBV29-1 and J usage is TRBJ1-1; a weak D match, TRBD1 (5 bases). The CDR3 is 13 amino acids. The ends were cut back, 2 bases at V and 1 base at J, with 8 bases in the middle. Germline V gene sequence: CDR1 SQVTM, CDR2 ANQGSEA. The CDR3 sequence is CSVERQKNTEAFF. Here the CDR3 DNA reads TGCAGCGTTGAAAGACAGAAGAACACTGAAGCTTTCTTT. The full variable domain, with the rest looked up from reference TRBV29-1 and TRBJ1-1, is SAVISQKPSRDICQRGTSLTIQCQVDSQVTMMFWYRQQPGQSLTLIATANQGSEATYESGFVIDKFPISRPNLTFSTLTVSNMSPEDSSIYLCSVERQKNTEAFFGQGTRLTVV.

This sequence joins TRBV6-6 and TRBJ1-2, with D unclear. CDR1 and CDR2 (germline): MNHNY, SVGAGI (reference sequence). Trimming shortened V by 2 bases and J by 4 bases, and 11 bases separated the two germline ends. The CDR3 contains 14 residues. The CDR3 region is CASSYVTVSYGYTF. In nucleotides, the CDR3 is TGTGCCAGCAGTTACGTAACAGTTAGCTATGGCTACACCTTC.

V usage is TRBV6-6 and J usage is TRBJ2-3; 7 bases map to TRBD1. CDR3 length: 14 residues. Germline CDR1 is MNHNY and CDR2 is SVGAGI (reference sequence). With 0 bases clipped from V and 4 bases from J, the junction kept 1 base outside the gene matches. The CDR3: CASSYSTGADTQYF. In nucleotides, the CDR3 is TGTGCCAGCAGTTACTCTACAGGGGCAGATACGCAGTATTTT.

V is TRBV4-1 and J is TRBJ1-4; weak D call: TRBD1 (6 bases). Trimming cost V 1 base and J 3 bases, with 12 bases left between them. The germline V gene has CDR1 MGHRA and CDR2 YSYEKL. The CDR3 is 16 residues long. The CDR3 sequence is CASSQVVSGANEKLFF. The CDR3 region has the DNA TGCGCCAGCAGCCAAGTGGTTTCAGGGGCTAATGAAAAACTGTTTTTT.

The chain links TRBV20-1 to TRBJ1-2; D call uncertain. Germline V gene sequence: CDR1 DFQATT, CDR2 SNEGSKA (reference sequence). V was cut by 3 bases and J by 2 bases, with 4 bases left in between. The CDR3 contains 11 residues. CDR3 region: CSASVNYGYTF. In DNA form, the CDR3 reads TGCAGTGCTAGTGTAAACTATGGCTACACCTTC.

V and J are TRBV7-2 and TRBJ2-1; D is possibly TRBD2 (5 bases). This CDR3 contains 16 residues. Germline V gene lookup returns CDR1 SGHTA and CDR2 FQGNSA. V lost 1 base, J lost 0 bases, and 10 bases lay in between. This chain's CDR3 is CASSLGSGSSYNEQFF. The DNA of the CDR3 is TGTGCCAGCAGCTTAGGATCTGGGAGCTCCTACAATGAGCAGTTCTTC.

The chain combines TRBV7-9 with TRBJ1-4; maybe TRBD1 (5 bases). Trimming took off 5 bases at V and 5 bases at J, with 12 bases between the two ends. The CDR3 runs 14 residues. Germline assignment: CDR1 SEHNR and CDR2 FQNEAQ (reference sequence). The CDR3 protein is CASSPLDSNEKLFF. The CDR3 nucleotides read TGTGCCAGCAGCCCATTAGACAGCAATGAAAAACTGTTTTTT.

As concerns this clone: One end of the junction fails to match germline, which may point to a read error. The chain joins TRBV7-9 to TRBJ1-6, with D possibly being TRBD1 (6 bases). Germline assignment: CDR1 SEHNR and CDR2 FQNEAQ (reference sequence). The CDR3 covers 16 residues. Here the CDR3 reads CSSSLSQGSYNSPLHF. The CDR3 nucleotides read TGTTCCAGCAGCTTAAGCCAGGGGAGTTATAATTCACCCCTCCACTTT.

The gene calls are TRBV5-1 and TRBJ2-2; the D is unclear. This CDR3 has 14 residues. V lost 4 bases, J lost 5 bases, and 12 bases lay in between. Germline CDR1 SGHRS, CDR2 YFSETQ. The CDR3 DNA reads as TGCGCCAGCAGCGATCTACAGAAGACCGGGGAGCTGTTTTTT. It is translated as CASSDLQKTGELFF. Variable domain in full (rest from reference TRBV5-1 and TRBJ2-2): KAGVTQTPRYLIKTRGQQVTLSCSPISGHRSVSWYQQTPGQGLQFLFEYFSETQRNKGNFPGRFSGRQFSNSRSEMNVSTLELGDSALYLCASSDLQKTGELFFGEGSRLTVL.

The genes are TRBV30 and TRBJ2-1; 9 bases match TRBD2. The CDR3 runs to 16 residues. V shed 0 bases, J shed 6 bases, and the junction held 9 bases outside the gene matches. Germline CDR1 reads GTSNPN; CDR2 reads SVGIG (reference sequence). CDR3 sequence reads: CAWSVTGLAGPNEQFF. The CDR3 DNA sequence: TGTGCCTGGAGTGTGACGGGGCTAGCGGGACCCAATGAGCAGTTCTTC.

The gene calls are TRBV6-1 and TRBJ2-2, with 7 bases matching TRBD2. CDR1 and CDR2 (germline): MNHNS, SASEGT. The J segment lost 3 bases and the V segment lost 8 bases, leaving 9 bases of the junction unmatched. This CDR3 comprises 15 residues. The CDR3 loop is CASPRDYYYTGELFF. The CDR3 DNA follows: TGTGCCAGCCCCCGGGACTACTACTACACCGGGGAGCTGTTTTTT.

V is TRBV5-5 and J is TRBJ2-1; 11 positions match TRBD2. The V and J ends lost 1 base and 6 bases, in that order; junction bases with no gene match: 3. Germline V gene sequence: CDR1 SGHKS, CDR2 YYEKEE (reference sequence). This CDR3 contains 15 residues. CDR3 nucleotides: TGTGCCAGCAGCTTGACTAGCGGGAGAATCAATGAGCAGTTCTTC. This sequence encodes CASSLTSGRINEQFF.